Following are 13 T cell receptor beta chains from one sample sequenced in a study of cytotoxic CD8 clonotypes in ibrutinib-treated CLL. Only in-frame clones appear in the TCRdb table, and some are missing; sequencing was by immunoSEQ multiplex PCR. The repertoire holds about 120,000 clones, 58% seen once, with about 40% in the top ten. Sample: PBMCs, taken after 24 months of ibrutinib treatment. Receptor source: a human donor with chronic lymphocytic leukemia.

The chain carries TRBV7-3 and TRBJ2-1; tentative D call: TRBD2 (7 bases). Trimming took 1 base from V and 6 from J, leaving 13 bases between them. The CDR3 is made up of 15 amino acids. Germline V CDR1 and CDR2: SGHTA, FQGTGA. The CDR3 region has the DNA TGTGCCAGCAGCTTAATGGGGGGGCGCTCCAATGAGCAGTTCTTC. Protein sequence: CASSLMGGRSNEQFF.

The chain joins TRBV5-5 to TRBJ1-1; 8 bases are shared with TRBD1. This CDR3 comprises 15 residues. From germline, CDR1 is SGHKS and CDR2 YYEKEE (reference sequence). Trimming cost V 3 bases and J 1 base; bases outside gene matches: 5. DNA of the CDR3: TGTGCCAGCAGCTGGCTTGACAGGGGGAACACTGAAGCTTTCTTT. It specifies CASSWLDRGNTEAFF.

The V gene is TRBV11-3, the J gene TRBJ2-7; possibly TRBD1 for D (6 bases). The CDR3 totals 14 residues. V lost 6 bases and J lost 0, with 12 bases in between. Germline loops: CDR1 SGHNT, CDR2 YENEEA. CDR3 coding DNA: TGTGCCAGCAGTCGCGGACAGAGCTCCTACGAGCAGTACTTC. Residues: CASSRGQSSYEQYF.

This clone appeared a few times. This chain links TRBV20-1 with TRBJ1-1; D is unclear. The CDR3 loop spans 10 amino acids. The germline gives CDR1 DFQATT, CDR2 SNEGSKA (reference sequence). The V end was cut by 6 bases, the J end by 6 bases, with 8 bases between. CDR3 amino acids: CSALLAEAFF. The CDR3 DNA reads TGCAGTGCCCTTTTGGCTGAAGCTTTCTTT.

The CDR3 DNA sequence: TGCAGTGCGGGGAGGGCGACCCAGTACTTC. Translating it yields CSAGRATQYF. V usage is TRBV20-1 and J usage is TRBJ2-5; 7 bases fit TRBD2. Germline V lookup: CDR1 DFQATT, CDR2 SNEGSKA (reference sequence). This CDR3 is 10 amino acids long. V gave up 6 bases and J gave up 7 bases; unmatched junction bases: 2.

The rearrangement joins TRBV11-3 to TRBJ2-7; D is possibly TRBD1 or TRBD2 (5 bases each). The CDR3 runs to 12 residues. Trimming pared 10 bases from V and 10 bases from J, leaving 20 bases between. Germline assignment: CDR1 SGHNT and CDR2 YENEEA. DNA of the CDR3: TGTGCCACCAAGGGACCAGTAAGAATACAGTACTTC. Its translation: CATKGPVRIQYF.

The sample holds a few counts of this clone. The rearrangement joins TRBV6-1 to TRBJ1-1; 7 nucleotides agree with TRBD1. CDR3 length equals 18 residues. V was pared by 4 bases and J by 0 bases, with 14 bases of the junction left unmatched. From germline, CDR1 is MNHNS and CDR2 SASEGT. CDR3: CASSATGFLTFMNTEAFF. As DNA, the CDR3 is TGTGCCAGCAGTGCGACAGGGTTTCTTACCTTTATGAACACTGAAGCTTTCTTT.

The chain couples TRBV7-8 to TRBJ2-3; D is uncertain. V lost 5 bases, J lost 3 bases, and 6 bases lay in between. The CDR3 spans 12 residues. CDR1 is SGHVS and CDR2 is FQNEAQ in the germline V gene. The CDR3 region has the DNA TGTGCCAGCAGCCAAGCTACAGATACGCAGTATTTT. Translated, it gives CASSQATDTQYF.

The chain has TRBV9 and TRBJ1-2; the D gene is possibly TRBD1 (5 bases). The CDR3 contains 15 residues. Germline V gene data show CDR1 as SGDLS and CDR2 as YYNGEE. Trimming pared 0 bases from V and 5 bases from J, leaving 14 bases between. CDR3 region: CASSVDGEGRYGYTF. DNA for the CDR3: TGTGCCAGCAGCGTAGATGGGGAGGGGAGATATGGCTACACCTTC.

Only a few counts were recorded for this clone. The chain carries TRBV6-1 and TRBJ2-7; D remains unclear. Germline lookup yields CDR1 MNHNS and CDR2 SASEGT. V was pared by 3 bases and J by 7 bases, with 19 bases between. CDR3 length: 15 residues. The CDR3 loop is CASSDGQWDYREQYF. The CDR3 DNA is TGTGCCAGCAGTGACGGCCAATGGGATTATCGGGAGCAGTACTTC.

The rearrangement joins TRBV7-9 to TRBJ1-2; D is possibly TRBD1 (5 bases). This CDR3 has 16 residues. Between the trimmed V and J ends, which lost 5 bases and 5 bases, there was a span of 21 bases. Germline V gene sequence: CDR1 SEHNR, CDR2 FQNEAQ (reference sequence). CDR3 protein: CASSPNFGTVMYGYTF. The CDR3 region has the DNA TGTGCCAGCAGCCCTAATTTCGGGACGGTCATGTATGGCTACACCTTC.

This clone was detected once. The chain combines TRBV30 with TRBJ1-1; D gene ambiguous. The V and J ends lost 3 bases and 1 base respectively, with 9 bases between them. CDR3 size: 13 residues. Per germline, CDR1 GTSNPN and CDR2 SVGIG (reference sequence). The CDR3 bases are TGTGCCTGGAGAGGACTGAGGAACACTGAAGCTTTCTTT. Its translation: CAWRGLRNTEAFF.

V and J are TRBV6-5 and TRBJ1-5; TRBD1 matches 7 bases. J was trimmed by 9 bases and V by 5 bases; bases with no gene match: 10. Germline lookup yields CDR1 MNHEY and CDR2 SVGAGI. CDR3 length equals 14 residues. This CDR3 reads CASSPRTGRLPQHF. DNA for the CDR3: TGTGCCAGCAGTCCGCGGACAGGTCGGCTGCCCCAGCATTTT.